The 28 T cell receptor beta chains in this list originate from one sample, sequenced in a study of identical twins. MiXCR, applied by TCRdb to the 5' RACE reads, yields one record per CDR3 protein. The data contain 400,000 to 550,000 distinct CDR3 sequences, roughly 13% of them singletons. The data also belong to a second study, concerning yellow fever vaccine responses in identical twins.

Sequenced input: CD4+ T cells sorted from blood. The receptors here all came from a woman under 30 in good health.

This clonotype came up many times. The DNA of the CDR3 is TGTGCCAGCAGCGCCGCACAGGGGCTCGGGGCTTTCTTT. This gives the protein CASSAAQGLGAFF. V usage is TRBV7-2 and J usage is TRBJ1-1, with TRBD1 identical over 7 bases. The germline V gene encodes CDR1 SGHTA and CDR2 FQGNSA. The CDR3 length is 13 residues. The junction had 11 bases not matched to a gene; V was cut back by 5 bases and J by 11 bases.

This clonotype has ten or more counts. This sequence joins TRBV5-1 and TRBJ2-1; 9 nucleotides line up with TRBD2. Germline V gives CDR1 SGHRS, CDR2 YFSETQ. Losses at the gene ends were 1 base for V and 3 bases for J; bases not matched to a gene: 5. The CDR3 is made up of 16 amino acids. The CDR3 nucleotides are TGCGCCAGCAGCTTGTCCCAGCGGGGGGTCTACAATGAGCAGTTCTTC. Amino acid sequence: CASSLSQRGVYNEQFF.

This clonotype has at least ten counts. The chain is built from TRBV9 and TRBJ1-2, with D unresolved. Per germline, CDR1 SGDLS and CDR2 YYNGEE. This CDR3 is built from 11 residues. The ends were cut back, 4 bases at V and 7 bases at J, with 8 bases in the middle. The CDR3 sequence: CASSSPGGYTF. Written as DNA, the CDR3 is TGTGCCAGCAGCTCGCCGGGTGGCTACACCTTC.

This clonotype has only a few counts. J is TRBJ2-3 and V is TRBV7-9, with 7 bases identical to TRBD2. V was clipped by 5 bases and J by 4 bases; unmatched bases: 6. The CDR3 has 14 residues. Germline V lookup: CDR1 SEHNR, CDR2 FQNEAQ (reference sequence). The CDR3 sequence is CASSRTREADTQYF. In DNA form, the CDR3 reads TGTGCCAGCAGCCGCACCCGGGAGGCAGATACGCAGTATTTT.

Here the CDR3 reads CASSYGRDRPNEKLFF. The CDR3 nucleotides are TGTGCCAGCAGTTACGGAAGGGACAGGCCTAATGAAAAACTGTTTTTT. The chain combines TRBV6-5 with TRBJ1-4; 8 bases fit TRBD1. The junction had 5 bases not matched to a gene; V was cut back by 2 bases and J by 3 bases. In germline, CDR1 is MNHEY, CDR2 SVGAGI. The CDR3 extends over 16 amino acids.

The genes are TRBV7-3 and TRBJ2-7; 12 bases align to TRBD2. Germline assignment: CDR1 SGHTA and CDR2 FQGTGA. This CDR3 has 15 residues. Trimming took 5 bases from V and 0 from J; bases not matched to a gene: 2. The CDR3: CASSQTSGSSYEQYF. CDR3 nucleotides: TGTGCCAGCAGCCAGACTAGCGGGAGCTCCTACGAGCAGTACTTC.

This chain uses TRBV6-1 with TRBJ2-3; the match to TRBD1 covers 7 bases. The germline V gene encodes CDR1 MNHNS and CDR2 SASEGT. Losses at the gene ends were 6 bases for V and 2 bases for J; bases not matched to a gene: 5. This CDR3 region has 14 residues. CDR3 amino acids: CASRRTGNTDTQYF. CDR3 DNA sequence: TGTGCCAGCAGACGGACAGGAAACACAGATACGCAGTATTTT.

A few counts support this clonotype. J is TRBJ1-1 and V is TRBV7-3; no clear D gene. The CDR3 covers 14 residues. Trimming shortened V by 2 bases and J by 7 bases, and 14 bases separated the two germline ends. The V gene's germline CDR1 is SGHTA and CDR2 FQGTGA. The CDR3 DNA reads as TGTGCCAGCAGCTTACAGGCCGAAGGGTATGAAGCTTTCTTT. Its protein product is CASSLQAEGYEAFF.

V and J are TRBV20-1 and TRBJ2-2; TRBD2 matches 10 bases. The germline V gene has CDR1 DFQATT and CDR2 SNEGSKA (reference sequence). The V gene end was trimmed by 1 base and the J gene end by 1 base; junction bases not matched to a gene: 6. This CDR3 is built from 17 residues. In DNA form, the CDR3 reads TGCAGTGCTAGAGGAACTAGCGGGATAGGGAACACCGGGGAGCTGTTTTTT. This gives the protein CSARGTSGIGNTGELFF.

The V call is TRBV7-8, the J call TRBJ2-6; 11 nucleotides align to TRBD1. This CDR3 comprises 20 residues. Germline V lookup: CDR1 SGHVS, CDR2 FQNEAQ. Germline trimming cut 4 bases from V and 0 bases from J; bases unmatched to any gene: 11. CDR3 coding DNA: TGTGCCAGCAGCTCTGATCGATCCGGGACAGGGGGCTCTGGGGCCAACGTCCTGACTTTC. It is translated as CASSSDRSGTGGSGANVLTF.

This clonotype was picked up a small number of times. V usage is TRBV30 and J usage is TRBJ2-7; possible D gene TRBD1, 5 bases. Germline-derived CDR1 and CDR2 are GTSNPN and SVGIG (reference sequence). Trimming took 4 bases from V and 3 from J, leaving 13 bases between them. The CDR3 extends over 13 amino acids. Here the CDR3 reads CAWNGQGNYEQYF. CDR3 sequence (DNA): TGTGCCTGGAACGGCCAGGGAAACTACGAGCAGTACTTC.

In this sample, this clonotype turned up many times. The chain couples TRBV7-6 to TRBJ2-2; D ambiguous. Germline values: CDR1 SGHVS, CDR2 FNYEAQ. The CDR3 totals 12 residues. V shed 6 bases and J shed 2 bases, with 4 bases lying between them. The CDR3 reads CASRTNTGELFF. CDR3 DNA sequence: TGTGCCAGCAGAACCAACACCGGGGAGCTGTTTTTT.

The V and J genes are TRBV11-2 and TRBJ2-3; D is unclear. Germline CDR1 reads SGHAT; CDR2 reads FQNNGV. The CDR3 totals 14 residues. Deletions cut 3 bases from V and 5 bases from J, with 12 bases between. This chain's CDR3 is CASSFNRVGDTQYF. The CDR3 DNA is TGTGCCAGCAGCTTCAATAGGGTTGGAGATACGCAGTATTTT.

This clonotype was detected only a few times. V is TRBV12-3 or TRBV12-4 and J is TRBJ2-7, with D hard to call. The CDR3 contains 16 residues. Trimming cost V 3 bases and J 1 base, with 16 bases left between them. CDR3: CASSFGGDSSSYEQYF. For the CDR3, the DNA is TGTGCCAGCAGTTTCGGTGGGGATTCTTCTTCCTACGAGCAGTACTTC.

The V gene is TRBV5-1, the J gene TRBJ2-5, with D uncertain. V shed 4 bases and J shed 3 bases, with 10 bases lying between them. Looked up from germline, CDR1 is SGHRS and CDR2 is YFSETQ. This CDR3 spans 13 amino acids. In nucleotides, the CDR3 is TGCGCCAGCAGCGTGAATGGAGAAGAGACCCAGTACTTC. Encoded protein: CASSVNGEETQYF.

This clonotype was observed at least ten times. CDR3: CATSDPWDKVSSYEQYF. The CDR3 DNA is TGTGCCACCAGTGATCCATGGGACAAGGTTAGCTCCTACGAGCAGTACTTC. V is TRBV24-1 and J is TRBJ2-7; weak D call: TRBD1 (6 bases). This CDR3 has 17 residues. The germline gives CDR1 KGHDR, CDR2 SFDVKD. V was pared by 3 bases and J by 0 bases, with 17 bases between.

This clonotype was counted between two and nine times. The chain links TRBV5-1 to TRBJ2-6; 7 bases agree with TRBD1. In germline, CDR1 is SGHRS, CDR2 YFSETQ. This CDR3 has 19 amino acids. The DNA of the CDR3 is TGCGCTAAGCAGCTTGGAACGAGGGGGCTGTCCTCTGGGGCCAACGTCCTGACTTTC. As protein: CAKQLGTRGLSSGANVLTF.

The table lists this clonotype with a few counts. The rearrangement joins TRBV7-2 to TRBJ2-3; 14 bases align to TRBD2. CDR1 is SGHTA and CDR2 is FQGNSA in the germline V gene. V gave up 8 bases and J gave up 6 bases; unmatched junction bases: 7. The CDR3 is 15 amino acids. CDR3 residues: CASRTSGGWADTQYF. The CDR3 bases are TGTGCCAGCCGGACTAGCGGGGGGTGGGCGGATACGCAGTATTTT.

This clonotype was found a few times. The chain links TRBV7-3 to TRBJ2-1; the match to TRBD2 covers 8 bases. Germline CDR1 SGHTA, CDR2 FQGTGA. This CDR3 contains 13 residues. The junction had 5 bases not matched to a gene; V was cut back by 4 bases and J by 9 bases. This CDR3 is CASSSVSGAEQFF. As DNA, the CDR3 is TGTGCCAGCAGCTCGGTTAGCGGGGCTGAGCAGTTCTTC.

J is TRBJ2-7 and V is TRBV5-1; TRBD2 agrees at 10 bases. This CDR3 is built from 18 residues. V dropped 0 bases and J dropped 4; count of bases not matched to a gene: 13. Germline V lookup: CDR1 SGHRS, CDR2 YFSETQ. CDR3: CASSLAIRGAGGPYEQYF. The CDR3 DNA follows: TGCGCCAGCAGCTTGGCGATTCGGGGAGCGGGAGGGCCGTACGAGCAGTACTTC.

This clonotype appeared many times. V usage is TRBV5-1 and J usage is TRBJ2-3, with 10 bases that match TRBD1. CDR3 length equals 15 residues. Trimming at V came to 3 bases and at J to 1 base, leaving 2 bases not matched to a gene. CDR1 and CDR2 from the germline V gene are SGHRS and YFSETQ. The CDR3 sequence is CASSSGTGGTDTQYF. In DNA form, the CDR3 reads TGCGCCAGCAGCTCCGGGACAGGGGGCACAGATACGCAGTATTTT.

The chain uses TRBV7-9 and TRBJ1-2; perhaps TRBD1 as D (5 bases). V was clipped by 3 bases and J by 11 bases, with 10 bases between them. Germline V gene data show CDR1 as SEHNR and CDR2 as FQNEAQ (reference sequence). The length of the CDR3 is 11 residues. CDR3 in amino acids: CASSFGDRYTF. In nucleotides, the CDR3 is TGTGCCAGCAGCTTTGGGGACCGTTACACCTTC.

This clonotype was counted a few times. The V gene is TRBV5-4, the J gene TRBJ2-2, with 9 nucleotides matching TRBD1. The CDR3 has 15 amino acids. Losses at the gene ends were 4 bases for V and 5 bases for J; bases not matched to a gene: 6. CDR1 and CDR2 (germline): SGHNT, YYREEE (reference sequence). Here the CDR3 reads CASSAGQGGTGELFF. In DNA form, the CDR3 reads TGTGCCAGCAGCGCGGGACAGGGAGGTACCGGGGAGCTGTTTTTT.

This clonotype was seen many times. The rearrangement links TRBV11-2 to TRBJ2-5, with D possibly being TRBD2 (5 bases). CDR3 length equals 15 residues. The germline gives CDR1 SGHAT, CDR2 FQNNGV. Trimming removed 5 bases from V and 2 bases from J, with 15 bases in between. The CDR3 DNA reads as TGTGCCAGCAGCCAACGCTTTGGCGGGCAAGAGACCCAGTACTTC. Its translation: CASSQRFGGQETQYF.

There are many counts of this clonotype. The chain combines TRBV29-1 with TRBJ2-3; 7 nucleotides line up with TRBD2. CDR3 length: 13 amino acids. J lost 2 bases, V lost 7 bases, and 6 bases had no gene match. Germline V gives CDR1 SQVTM, CDR2 ANQGSEA. The CDR3, as DNA: TGCAGCGGGGAGGGCAGACCCACAGATACGCAGTATTTT. Translating it yields CSGEGRPTDTQYF.

V gene TRBV28 combines with J gene TRBJ2-3; the D gene is possibly TRBD2 (6 bases). Trimming pared 6 bases from V and 1 base from J, leaving 14 bases between. This CDR3 region has 15 residues. CDR1 is MDHEN and CDR2 is SYDVKM in the germline V gene. CDR3 sequence: CASSGSWGGTDTQYF. For the CDR3, the DNA is TGTGCCAGCAGCGGGAGCTGGGGAGGCACAGATACGCAGTATTTT.

The gene calls are TRBV28 and TRBJ2-7; D possibly uses TRBD1 or TRBD2 (5 bases each). Germline lookup yields CDR1 MDHEN and CDR2 SYDVKM. Between the trimmed V and J ends, which lost 5 bases and 0 bases, there was a span of 11 bases. CDR3 length: 14 residues. The CDR3: CASSRDASSYEQYF. The DNA of the CDR3 is TGTGCCAGCAGTCGGGACGCCTCCTCCTACGAGCAGTACTTC.

Many counts were recorded for this clonotype. The chain couples TRBV5-1 to TRBJ2-5, with TRBD2 matching over 8 bases. This CDR3 has 15 amino acids. V trimming: 3 bases; J trimming: 5 bases; junction bases outside the gene matches: 9. Germline CDR1 is SGHRS and CDR2 is YFSETQ. CDR3 sequence reads: CASSSAAGLGETQYF. In DNA form, the CDR3 reads TGCGCCAGCAGCTCTGCGGCGGGACTAGGGGAGACCCAGTACTTC.